This T cell receptor (beta chain) appears in the sequencing data of a study of shared clonotypes between healthy human individuals. A word on this clone: Its target is unknown.

Study-wide findings and caveats: Although depth was large, rarefaction showed that sequencing of the sorted subsets was incomplete. Clonotypes not shared had lower generation probabilities than those common to all four donors. Sample collection involved blood only; tissue repertoires are likely different.

TCRdb's table, derived via immunoSEQ multiplex PCR, lists solely in-frame clones and lacks some. The sample carries about 680,000 clones, roughly 73% recorded once. The V and J ends lost 4 bases and 4 bases, in that order; junction bases with no gene match: 8. The CDR3 totals 15 residues. Looked up from germline, CDR1 is SGHRS and CDR2 is YFSETQ. Source material: memory CD4+ T cells sorted from blood. Subset reported: CD45RA-negative fraction. This chain uses TRBV5-1 with TRBJ2-1; 7 bases agree with TRBD1. The clonotype comes from a woman in her 30s in good health. The CDR3: CASSPGGLRYNEQFF. The CDR3, as DNA: TGCGCCAGCAGCCCAGGGGGTCTTCGATACAATGAGCAGTTCTTC.